These 3 T cell receptor beta chains came from one sample sequenced in a study of blood T cells in healthy people across ages. Together with a sample-barcoded 5' primer, a J-beta primer mix was included in a second PCR lasting about 6 to 11 cycles. TCRdb re-called the 5' RACE reads through MiXCR, storing one row per CDR3 protein. The table lists roughly 800,000 distinct CDR3 sequences, under 40% of them singletons. The source material was blood. These receptors all stem from a man younger than 35 in good health.

There are many counts of this clonotype. The chain joins TRBV20-1 to TRBJ2-5; 9 bases align to TRBD2. Germline CDR1 is DFQATT and CDR2 is SNEGSKA (reference sequence). V lost 6 bases, J lost 11 bases, and 16 bases stayed unmatched. There are 14 residues in the CDR3. The chain's CDR3 is CSAPRRGGVNEQYF. DNA of the CDR3: TGCAGTGCCCCCCGGCGGGGGGGCGTAAATGAGCAGTACTTC.

In this sample, this clonotype turned up many times. This sequence joins TRBV10-2 and TRBJ2-7; D is perhaps TRBD2 (5 bases). The CDR3 extends over 13 amino acids. The germline V gene has CDR1 WSHSY and CDR2 SAAADI. With 0 bases removed from V and 3 bases from J, the gap between germline ends came to 6 bases. CDR3 in DNA: TGCGCCAGCAGTGAGTCCGGGATCTACGAGCAGTACTTC. Translated, it gives CASSESGIYEQYF.

This chain links TRBV20-1 with TRBJ1-6; 9 nucleotides line up with TRBD1. The CDR3 has 15 amino acids. CDR1 is DFQATT, CDR2 SNEGSKA, per germline (reference sequence). With V trimmed by 2 bases and J by 5 bases, 4 bases remained unmatched. The CDR3 spells CSARTGGLNNSPLHF. The CDR3 nucleotides read TGCAGTGCTAGAACAGGGGGCTTAAATAATTCACCCCTCCACTTT.